This T cell receptor (beta chain) was sequenced in a study of shared clonotypes between healthy human individuals (dated by TCRdb to 2020 to 2021). Background for the entire study: Three men and a couple of women, aged 18 to 49 years, made up the cohort. For each donor, CD4 naive and CD4 memory were each given three plates, CD8 naive was given two plates, and CD8 memory was given one plate. Leukapheresis yielded between about 0.94 and 9 billion PBMCs per donor. To increase sequencing depth and limit assay-specific biases, TCR repertoire library preparation and sequencing were carried out by different laboratories using diverse techniques. To estimate repertoire size and how much clonotype sharing occurs between individuals, the study deeply sequenced the blood TCR repertoires of roughly 5 healthy adults. General findings and caveats noted by the study authors: Estimated clonotype richness was generally larger for naive than for memory subsets. Pairwise subsampling indicated that sequencing depth was expected to affect the degree of clonotype sharing among donors. The genetic and exposure-history diversity represented was limited by the small number of donors. About 4.5% of naive CD4, around 3.5% of naive CD8, 2% to 2.5% of memory CD4, and less than 0.45% of memory CD8 clonotypes were shared across several donors. Sampling was restricted to blood, and TCR repertoires in tissues likely differ from the TCR repertoires found in blood. Higher generation probabilities were observed for clonotypes shared by all four sorted-subset donors than for non-shared clonotypes. Even with the large sequencing depth, rarefaction of the sorted-subset datasets indicated that sequencing was incomplete.

TCR CDR3 regions were amplified from genomic DNA by multiplex PCR using the deep immunoSEQ assay. Extracted genomic DNA from each cell subset was spread evenly across all wells of several immunoSEQ 96-well plates, with each plate serving as a replicate. Each replicate PCR for sorted subsets received roughly 200 ng genomic DNA, equal to roughly 29,000 T cell genomes. Purified libraries were measured with a Qubit 3.0 fluorometer, size-checked on a Bioanalyzer 2100, and measured again with the KAPA Library Quantification kit. Each immunoSEQ 96-well plate was sequenced on its own single-read 150-cycle Illumina NextSeq 550 flow cell. Processing in the source paper ran as follows. Because the immunoSEQ output included only junctional sequences and no quality scores, the filtering could not be the same as the filtering used for full-length reads. Sequences were annotated with PyIR, a Python wrapper for IgBLAST v1.9, using IMGT germline references to assign V/J genes and CDR3. Reads were removed for weak V/J assignments (E-value above 1e-6), missing CDR3, stop codons, out-of-frame junctions, or ambiguous translated residues. V3J clonotypes were defined as sequences sharing an identical inferred V gene, J gene, and CDR3 amino acid sequence. Percentage overlap between repertoires was calculated by dividing the number of shared unique clonotypes by the size of the smaller repertoire. RTK rarefaction, the Chao1 estimator, and Recon v2.1 estimates of unobserved clonotypes were used to assess repertoire richness. OLGA was used to compute generation probabilities for all TCRbeta clonotypes that the gDNA method yielded from a few donors. TCRdb mirrors the immuneACCESS table, restricted to in-frame sequences. Some clones are absent from its copies; in checked studies, under half trace to an unresolved V gene, and the reason for the others is unknown. V, J and clone size reflect that table, while D and trimming were determined from the DNA. This sample comprises under 850,000 clones, about 92% of them detected only once. The ten largest make up less than 25% of the sample.

Here V drops 6 bases and J drops 7 bases, and the junction holds 16 bases not matched to any gene. From the germline V gene, CDR1 is SNHLY and CDR2 is FYNNEI. The CDR3 runs 16 residues from the cysteine to the phenylalanine. The read is trimmed to its CDR3 DNA, 48 bases read in frame from base 1. CD8 naive samples were obtained by positive selection for CCR7 among CD45RO-negative cells, yielding a CD45RA+CCR7+ population from which TemRA cells were excluded. The donors were healthy, HIV-negative adults who had no recently reported acute infections or vaccinations. All donors were Caucasian adults living in Nashville, Tennessee, USA. Blood was obtained by leukapheresis, after which PBMCs were separated by Ficoll-Histopaque density gradient centrifugation and cryopreserved in liquid nitrogen vapor phase. Purity and quantity of every magnetically sorted T cell population were checked by analytical flow cytometry. Each sorted fraction had its genomic DNA isolated and then quantified by UV absorbance on a Nanodrop 2000c.

This clone was observed a single time. This receptor's antigen is unknown. No per-base quality is available; no much larger clone lies one base away. This sequence was found in a man aged 25 to 45 in good health. This receptor chain uses TRBV2 and TRBJ2-5, and 8 junction bases match TRBD2. The material sequenced was naive CD8+ T cells sorted from blood. The label giving this sample's cell subset or site can be read as: CD45RA+CCR7+. CDR3 protein: CASRDETSEPRGTQYF. The nucleotide sequence reads as follows: TGTGCCAGCAGAGATGAGACTAGCGAGCCCAGGGGGACCCAGTACTTC.